Reported below is one TCR beta chain. Its specificity is unknown. The data were obtained in a study of shared clonotypes between healthy human individuals. Study-wide context: For every donor, three CD4 naive, three CD4 memory, two CD8 naive and one CD8 memory plates were used. Study-wide points: Across subsets, estimated richness was generally greater for naive than for memory populations. It was the non-shared clonotypes that had lower generation probabilities than clonotypes shared by all four donors.

TCRdb's table, derived via immunoSEQ multiplex PCR, lists solely in-frame clones and lacks some. The data show around 2.1 million clones, about 93% seen once. V lost 6 bases and J lost 4; bases outside the gene matches: 7. Germline-derived CDR1 and CDR2 are WNHNN and SYGVQD (reference sequence). The CDR3 sequence is 14 residues long. The naive CD8 fraction comprised CD45RO-negative cells positively selected for CCR7 and excluded terminally differentiated effector memory CD45RA+ cells. All of the donors resided in Nashville, Tennessee, and each was a Caucasian adult. The source material was naive CD8+ T cells from PBMCs. V is TRBV10-1 and J is TRBJ1-1; 8 bases agree with TRBD1. This clonotype was sampled from a man younger than 30 in good health. Some clones in this sample may be carry-over from other donors' samples. The CDR3 nucleotides read TGCGCCAGCAGAGTCAGGGGGCTTGGCACTGAAGCTTTCTTT. It codes for CASRVRGLGTEAFF.